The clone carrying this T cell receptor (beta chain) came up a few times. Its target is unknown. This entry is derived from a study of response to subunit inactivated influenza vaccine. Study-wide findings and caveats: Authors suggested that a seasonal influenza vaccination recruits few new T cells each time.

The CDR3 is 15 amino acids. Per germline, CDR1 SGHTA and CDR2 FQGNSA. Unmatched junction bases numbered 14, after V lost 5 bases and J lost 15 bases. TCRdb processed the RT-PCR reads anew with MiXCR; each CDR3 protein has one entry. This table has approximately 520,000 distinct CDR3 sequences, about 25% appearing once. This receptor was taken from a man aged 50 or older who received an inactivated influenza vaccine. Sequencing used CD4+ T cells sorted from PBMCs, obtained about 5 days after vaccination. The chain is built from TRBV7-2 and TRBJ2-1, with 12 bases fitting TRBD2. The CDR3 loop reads CASSNAGLAGIAPFF. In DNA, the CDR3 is TGTGCCAGCAGCAACGCCGGACTAGCGGGAATAGCGCCGTTCTTC.